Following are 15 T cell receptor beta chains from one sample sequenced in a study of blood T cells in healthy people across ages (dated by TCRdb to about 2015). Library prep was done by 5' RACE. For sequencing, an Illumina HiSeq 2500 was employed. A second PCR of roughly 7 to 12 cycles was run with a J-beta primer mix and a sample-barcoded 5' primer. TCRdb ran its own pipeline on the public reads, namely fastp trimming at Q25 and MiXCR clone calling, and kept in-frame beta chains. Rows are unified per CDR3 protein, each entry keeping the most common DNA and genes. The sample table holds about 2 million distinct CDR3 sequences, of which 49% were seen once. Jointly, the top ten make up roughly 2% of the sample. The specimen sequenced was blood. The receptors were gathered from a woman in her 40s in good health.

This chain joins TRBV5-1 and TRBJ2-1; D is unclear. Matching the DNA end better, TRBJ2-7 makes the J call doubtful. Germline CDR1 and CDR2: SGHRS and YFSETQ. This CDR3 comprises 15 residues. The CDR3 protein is CASSPRLNSYNEQYF. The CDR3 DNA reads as TGCGCCAGCAGCCCCAGACTGAACTCCTACAATGAGCAGTACTTC.

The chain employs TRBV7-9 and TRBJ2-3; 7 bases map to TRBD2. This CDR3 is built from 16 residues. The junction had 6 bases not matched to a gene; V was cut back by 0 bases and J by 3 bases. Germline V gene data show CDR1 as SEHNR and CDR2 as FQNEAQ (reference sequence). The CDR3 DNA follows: TGTGCCAGCAGCTTAGCAAGCGGGAAAGGAACAGATACGCAGTATTTT. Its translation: CASSLASGKGTDTQYF.

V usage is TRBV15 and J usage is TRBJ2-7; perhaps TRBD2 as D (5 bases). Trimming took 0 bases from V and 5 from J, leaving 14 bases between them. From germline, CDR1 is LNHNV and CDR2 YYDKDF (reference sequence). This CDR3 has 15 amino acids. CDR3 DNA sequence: TGTGCCACCAGCAGAGATCCGCTCCCGAGGGACGAGCAGTACTTC. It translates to CATSRDPLPRDEQYF.

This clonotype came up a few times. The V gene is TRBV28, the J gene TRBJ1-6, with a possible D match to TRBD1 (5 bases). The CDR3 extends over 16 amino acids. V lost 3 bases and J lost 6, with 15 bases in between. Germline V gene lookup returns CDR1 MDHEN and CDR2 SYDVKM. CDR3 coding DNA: TGTGCCAGCAGTTTCCTGGGACCTTTGGCTAATTCACCCCTCCACTTT. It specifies CASSFLGPLANSPLHF.

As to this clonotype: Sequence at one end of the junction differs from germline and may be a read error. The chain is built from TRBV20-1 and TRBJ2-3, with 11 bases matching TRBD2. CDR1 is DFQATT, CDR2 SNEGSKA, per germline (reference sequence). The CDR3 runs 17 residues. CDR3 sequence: CSASPLGLAGGSDTQYF. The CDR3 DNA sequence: TGCAGTGCTAGCCCTTTGGGGCTAGCGGGGGGTTCAGATACTCAGTATTTT.

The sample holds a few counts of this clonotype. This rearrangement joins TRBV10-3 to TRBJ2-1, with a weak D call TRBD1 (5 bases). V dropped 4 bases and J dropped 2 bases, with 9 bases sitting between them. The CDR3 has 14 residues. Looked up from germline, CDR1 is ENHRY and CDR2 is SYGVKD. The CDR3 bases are TGTGCCATCAGTGTGCAGGGTGCCTACAATGAGCAGTTCTTC. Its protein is CAISVQGAYNEQFF.

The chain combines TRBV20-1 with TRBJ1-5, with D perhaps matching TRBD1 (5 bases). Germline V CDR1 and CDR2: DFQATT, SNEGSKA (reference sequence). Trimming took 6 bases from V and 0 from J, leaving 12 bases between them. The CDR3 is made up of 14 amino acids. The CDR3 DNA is TGCAGTGCAGGGGAAGGGGATAGCAATCAGCCCCAGCATTTT. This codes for CSAGEGDSNQPQHF.

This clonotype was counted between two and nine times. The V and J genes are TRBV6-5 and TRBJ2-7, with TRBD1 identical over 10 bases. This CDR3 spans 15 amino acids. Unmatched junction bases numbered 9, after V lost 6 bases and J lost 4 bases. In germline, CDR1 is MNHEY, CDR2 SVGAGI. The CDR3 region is CASRGTGDHRYEQYF. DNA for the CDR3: TGTGCCAGCAGGGGGACAGGGGACCACAGGTACGAGCAGTACTTC.

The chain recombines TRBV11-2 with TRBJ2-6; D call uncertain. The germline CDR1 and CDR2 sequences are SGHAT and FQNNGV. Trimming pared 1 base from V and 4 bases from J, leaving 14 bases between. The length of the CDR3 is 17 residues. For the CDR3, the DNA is TGTGCCAGCAGCTTAGTTGCAGCTGGCTCGGGGGCCAACGTCCTGACTTTC. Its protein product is CASSLVAAGSGANVLTF. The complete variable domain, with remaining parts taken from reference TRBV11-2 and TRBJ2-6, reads EAGVAQSPRYKIIEKRQSVAFWCNPISGHATLYWYQQILGQGPKLLIQFQNNGVVDDSQLPKDRFSAERLKGVDSTLKIQPAKLEDSAVYLCASSLVAAGSGANVLTFGAGSRLTVL.

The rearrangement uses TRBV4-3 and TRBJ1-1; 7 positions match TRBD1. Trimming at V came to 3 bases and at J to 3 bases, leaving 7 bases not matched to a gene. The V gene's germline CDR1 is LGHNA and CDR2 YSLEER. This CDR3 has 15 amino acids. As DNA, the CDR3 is TGCGCCAGCAGCCACCCGACAGGGTCAGACACTGAAGCTTTCTTT. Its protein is CASSHPTGSDTEAFF.

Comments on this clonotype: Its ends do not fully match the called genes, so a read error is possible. The CDR3 DNA follows: TGTGTCAGCAGCTCCGGACTTAGCAATCAGCCCCAGCATTTT. It translates to CVSSSGLSNQPQHF. The chain has TRBV6-2 or TRBV6-3 and TRBJ1-5; no clear D gene. Looked up from germline, CDR1 is MNHEY and CDR2 is SVGEGT. This CDR3 is built from 14 residues.

The CDR3 loop reads CASRGDRESYTF. CDR3 coding DNA: TGTGCCAGCAGGGGGGACAGGGAGAGCTACACCTTC. This chain joins TRBV7-9 and TRBJ1-2; 9 positions match TRBD1. The CDR3 has 12 amino acids. The trim removed 6 bases at V and 9 bases at J, leaving 5 bases unmatched. Germline loops: CDR1 SEHNR, CDR2 FQNEAQ (reference sequence). Supplemented by reference TRBV7-9 and TRBJ1-2, the full variable domain reads DTGVSQNPRHKITKRGQNVTFRCDPISEHNRLYWYRQTLGQGPEFLTYFQNEAQLEKSRLLSDRFSAERPKGSFSTLEIQRTEQGDSAMYLCASRGDRESYTFGSGTRLTVV.

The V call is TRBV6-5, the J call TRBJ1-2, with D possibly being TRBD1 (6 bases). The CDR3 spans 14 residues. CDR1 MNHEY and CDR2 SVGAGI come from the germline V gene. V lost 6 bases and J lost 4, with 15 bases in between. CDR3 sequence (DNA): TGTGCCAGCAGCTATACAGGGTACCCCTATGGCTACACCTTC. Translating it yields CASSYTGYPYGYTF.

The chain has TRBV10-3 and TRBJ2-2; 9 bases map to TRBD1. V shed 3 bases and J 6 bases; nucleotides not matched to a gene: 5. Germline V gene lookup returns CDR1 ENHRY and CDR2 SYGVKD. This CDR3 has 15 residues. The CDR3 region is CAISDPGQGSGELFF. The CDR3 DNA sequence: TGTGCCATCAGTGATCCGGGACAGGGTTCCGGGGAGCTGTTTTTT.

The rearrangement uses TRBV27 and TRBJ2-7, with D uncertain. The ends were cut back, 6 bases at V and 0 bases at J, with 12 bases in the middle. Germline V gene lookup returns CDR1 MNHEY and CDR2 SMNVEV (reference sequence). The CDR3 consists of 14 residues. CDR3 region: CASRSVLISYEQYF. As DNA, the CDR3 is TGTGCCAGCAGGTCGGTCCTAATCTCCTACGAGCAGTACTTC.